This T cell receptor (beta chain) was profiled in a study of cytomegalovirus exposure and HLA in healthy donors. General study points: Further analysis was carried out later, and it showed several of the most significant clusters appearing linked to common viral pathogens.

This clone was observed a few times. Its antigen is not identified. V lost 5 bases to trimming and J lost 3 bases, with 17 bases between them. CDR3 length: 15 amino acids. Germline CDR1 reads SGHTA; CDR2 reads FQGNSA. With 60 Vbeta and 13 Jbeta primers, the PCR was carried out. Sequencing used immunoSEQ multiplex PCR; TCRdb keeps in-frame clones, though not all of them. Seen here are over 150,000 clones, over 65% observed once, and the top ten hold about 2.7%. The V and J genes are TRBV7-2 and TRBJ2-7; no firm D call. The sequence derives from a woman in her 30s in good health and CMV-seronegative. Sample: PBMCs. This chain's CDR3 is CASSPEFSRHYEQYF. For the CDR3, the DNA is TGTGCCAGCAGCCCCGAGTTTTCACGTCACTACGAGCAGTACTTC.